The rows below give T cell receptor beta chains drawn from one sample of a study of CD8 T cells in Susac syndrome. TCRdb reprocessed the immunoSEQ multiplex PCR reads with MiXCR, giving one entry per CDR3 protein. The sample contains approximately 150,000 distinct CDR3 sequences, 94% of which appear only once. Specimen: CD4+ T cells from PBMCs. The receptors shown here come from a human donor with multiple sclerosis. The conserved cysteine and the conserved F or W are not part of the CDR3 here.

CDR3aa: ASSEALGYQPQH
j_gene: TRBJ1-5
v_gene: TRBV2

CDR3aa: ASSASGTGYTEQY
j_gene: TRBJ2-7
v_gene: TRBV9

CDR3aa: ASRHGQTYGYT
j_gene: TRBJ1-2
v_gene: TRBV3-1

CDR3aa: ASSYSLTGRSGNTIY
j_gene: TRBJ1-3
v_gene: TRBV6-5

CDR3aa: ASSGPGGETQY
j_gene: TRBJ2-5
v_gene: TRBV2

CDR3aa: ASRHRSGQPQH
j_gene: TRBJ1-5
v_gene: TRBV28

CDR3aa: SVPGLAGVYNEQF
j_gene: TRBJ2-1
v_gene: TRBV20-1

CDR3aa: ASARDQAYEQY
j_gene: TRBJ2-7
v_gene: TRBV6-5

CDR3aa: ASSFKTGDLTDTQY
j_gene: TRBJ2-3
v_gene: TRBV12-3/TRBV12-4

CDR3aa: ASSRLDRDVGEAF
j_gene: TRBJ1-1
v_gene: TRBV14

CDR3aa: ASSERSTSGNSYEQY
j_gene: TRBJ2-7
v_gene: TRBV4-3

CDR3aa: SGQGDAEAF
j_gene: TRBJ1-1
v_gene: TRBV29-1

CDR3aa: ASSRTLVLSSIQY
j_gene: TRBJ2-4
v_gene: TRBV7-2

CDR3aa: ASSQLRGTRGEAF
j_gene: TRBJ1-1
v_gene: TRBV28

CDR3aa: ATRDRRNTGELF
j_gene: TRBJ2-2
v_gene: TRBV24-1

CDR3aa: ASSWGTVTDTQY
j_gene: TRBJ2-3
v_gene: TRBV12-3/TRBV12-4

CDR3aa: ASSYRTDTQY
j_gene: TRBJ2-3
v_gene: TRBV12-3/TRBV12-4

CDR3aa: AISDPDSLMNTEAF
j_gene: TRBJ1-1
v_gene: TRBV10-3

CDR3aa: ASSLVHQNTEAF
j_gene: TRBJ1-1
v_gene: TRBV7-9

CDR3aa: ATSPRGSRINYGYT
j_gene: TRBJ1-2
v_gene: TRBV24-1

CDR3aa: ASSPPSVRGEAF
j_gene: TRBJ1-1
v_gene: TRBV18

CDR3aa: ASSQTGDIGYT
j_gene: TRBJ1-2
v_gene: TRBV4-2

CDR3aa: ASSPTRETQY
j_gene: TRBJ2-5
v_gene: TRBV7-2

CDR3aa: ASSFSGTGDTEAF
j_gene: TRBJ1-1
v_gene: TRBV9

CDR3aa: ASSRFGWSTGELF
j_gene: TRBJ2-2
v_gene: TRBV7-2

CDR3aa: AWSVLGRGNTEAF
j_gene: TRBJ1-1
v_gene: TRBV30

CDR3aa: ASSLQGAKNIQY
j_gene: TRBJ2-4
v_gene: TRBV28

CDR3aa: ASSLALSESTDTQY
j_gene: TRBJ2-3
v_gene: TRBV12-3/TRBV12-4

CDR3aa: ASSLAMQAHYT
j_gene: TRBJ1-2
v_gene: TRBV5-6

CDR3aa: AWSIHRSNEKLF
j_gene: TRBJ1-4
v_gene: TRBV30

CDR3aa: ASSSSSGANVLT
j_gene: TRBJ2-6
v_gene: TRBV5-4

CDR3aa: ASSPRTASPYGYT
j_gene: TRBJ1-2
v_gene: TRBV5-6

CDR3aa: ASSSGRINYGYT
j_gene: TRBJ1-2
v_gene: TRBV5-1

CDR3aa: ASGRVQNTEAF
j_gene: TRBJ1-1
v_gene: TRBV12-5

CDR3aa: SARVPDDNYGYT
j_gene: TRBJ1-2
v_gene: TRBV20-1

CDR3aa: ASRKPGQNNYEQY
j_gene: TRBJ2-7
v_gene: TRBV11-2

CDR3aa: ASKGGFGNTEAF
j_gene: TRBJ1-1
v_gene: TRBV12-3/TRBV12-4

CDR3aa: ASSQSGGLTPGTCF
j_gene: TRBJ2-2
v_gene: TRBV23-1

CDR3aa: ASKQGTGANVLT
j_gene: TRBJ2-6
v_gene: TRBV19

CDR3aa: ASSSQPGPLNEQF
j_gene: TRBJ2-1
v_gene: TRBV9

CDR3aa: ASSPGTAQETQY
j_gene: TRBJ2-5
v_gene: TRBV5-1